This record looks at one T cell receptor beta chain sequence and its context. Its antigen is currently unknown. The CDR3 is 14 amino acids. V lost 7 bases to trimming and J lost 2 bases; unmatched junction nucleotides: 5. From germline, CDR1 is KGHDR and CDR2 SFDVKD. This sample is drawn from a study of CD8+CD57+ T cells in acquired aplastic anemia. Study information: Across the sorted CD4+ and CD8+ cells, DNA amounts averaged roughly 3 ug.

Study results and limitations: Controls did not differ significantly from patients in CD8+ Simpson's diversity.

Profiling that covered TCR beta VDJ and CDR3 relied on genomic DNA as its template. TCRdb reprocessed the reads with MiXCR, giving one entry per CDR3 protein. The table records 150,000 to 200,000 distinct CDR3 sequences, around 45% of them present only once. V usage is TRBV24-1 and J usage is TRBJ1-2; 8 bases map to TRBD1. Sequencing used sorted CD4+, CD8+, or CD8+CD57+ T cells (not recorded which) from PBMCs. This sequence originates from a human donor in good health. In nucleotides, the CDR3 is TGTGCCACCAGCCAGGGGGCGCGCAACTATGGCTACACCTTC. It codes for CATSQGARNYGYTF.